This entry lists 13 T cell receptor beta chains sequenced from one sample in a study of blood T cell repertoires in COVID-19. Libraries were prepared by immunoSEQ multiplex PCR; TCRdb keeps only in-frame clonotypes and omits some of them. The repertoire holds approximately 50,000 clones, with 75% to 85% as singletons. Sequencing was carried out using peripheral blood. The receptors here all came from a man in his fifties or sixties with COVID-19, enrolled during active disease.

The chain links TRBV7-9 to TRBJ1-2; 7 bases are a match to TRBD1. The CDR3 covers 16 residues. The trim removed 7 bases at V and 0 bases at J, leaving 11 bases unmatched. Germline V lookup: CDR1 SEHNR, CDR2 FQNEAQ (reference sequence). Here the CDR3 DNA reads TGTGCCAGCACCAGAGGGGGCGGACAGACTAACTATGGCTACACCTTC. This sequence encodes CASTRGGGQTNYGYTF.

This chain joins TRBV30 and TRBJ2-7; 12 nucleotides match TRBD1. V lost 0 bases to trimming and J lost 1 base; unmatched junction nucleotides: 4. The CDR3 is 16 amino acids. Germline CDR1 and CDR2: GTSNPN and SVGIG (reference sequence). CDR3 coding DNA: TGTGCCTGGAGTGTATGGGGACAGGGGGCTTCCTACGAGCAGTACTTC. This sequence encodes CAWSVWGQGASYEQYF.

This chain joins TRBV11-2 and TRBJ2-2, with 13 nucleotides matching TRBD2. CDR3 size: 16 residues. CDR1 and CDR2 (germline): SGHAT, FQNNGV. V lost 0 bases, J lost 7 bases, and 2 bases stayed unmatched. CDR3 bases: TGTGCCAGCAGCTTAGATCGACTAGCGGGGGGCGGGGAGCTGTTTTTT. It yields the protein CASSLDRLAGGGELFF.

CDR3 bases: TGTGCCAGCAGCATGAATCTAGCGGCCTCCAATGAGCAGTTCTTC. This translates into CASSMNLAASNEQFF. The chain employs TRBV9 and TRBJ2-1; 7 bases align to TRBD2. CDR3 length: 15 residues. V lost 4 bases, J lost 6 bases, and 10 bases stayed unmatched. In germline, CDR1 is SGDLS, CDR2 YYNGEE.

The genes are TRBV5-6 and TRBJ1-1, with TRBD1 identical over 8 bases. Losses at the gene ends were 5 bases for V and 3 bases for J; bases not matched to a gene: 12. From germline, CDR1 is SGHDT and CDR2 YYEEEE. This CDR3 comprises 16 residues. CDR3 in DNA: TGTGCCAGCAGTCCGGGACAGGCTTACCGGCACACTGAAGCTTTCTTT. It encodes CASSPGQAYRHTEAFF.

This sequence joins TRBV5-1 and TRBJ1-1, with D unresolved. Germline V gives CDR1 SGHRS, CDR2 YFSETQ. V was shortened by 4 bases and J by 3 bases, with 16 bases between the two germline ends. The CDR3 loop spans 15 amino acids. The CDR3 nucleotides are TGCGCCAGCAGCCCTGGCGGCGAGGGTTACACTGAAGCTTTCTTT. Its translation is CASSPGGEGYTEAFF.

CDR3: CASSFRDTYEQYF. CDR3 bases: TGTGCCAGCAGCTTCCGGGACACCTACGAGCAGTACTTC. V gene TRBV13 combines with J gene TRBJ2-7; tentative D call: TRBD1 (6 bases). Germline assignment: CDR1 PRHDT and CDR2 FYEKMQ (reference sequence). CDR3 length equals 13 residues. V was shortened by 3 bases and J by 2 bases, with 8 bases between the two germline ends.

The V call is TRBV7-3, the J call TRBJ2-2; D unclear. The CDR3 is 14 residues long. V lost 7 bases, J lost 0 bases, and 9 bases lay in between. Germline loops: CDR1 SGHTA, CDR2 FQGTGA. The CDR3 region has the DNA TGTGCCAGCAAACGGCGGACGAACACCGGGGAGCTGTTTTTT. Translation gives CASKRRTNTGELFF.

This clone was seen a few times. V is TRBV18 and J is TRBJ2-1; maybe TRBD2 (5 bases). This CDR3 is built from 15 residues. Looked up from germline, CDR1 is KGHSH and CDR2 is LQKENI. Trimming cost V 0 bases and J 2 bases, with 8 bases left between them. CDR3: CASSPPDFTYNEQFF. DNA for the CDR3: TGTGCCAGCTCACCACCGGACTTTACCTACAATGAGCAGTTCTTC.

The chain has TRBV27 and TRBJ1-2; a possible D gene is TRBD1 (6 bases). Trimming removed 0 bases at V and 6 bases at J, with 17 bases between. Looked up from germline, CDR1 is MNHEY and CDR2 is SMNVEV (reference sequence). The CDR3 is 16 residues long. For the CDR3, the DNA is TGTGCCAGCAGTTTATCGGGGGGGGCGCGGAGCAATGGCTACACCTTC. Its translation is CASSLSGGARSNGYTF.

The V call is TRBV2, the J call TRBJ1-5, with 7 bases matching TRBD1. The CDR3 runs 14 residues. V lost 4 bases, J lost 6 bases, and 6 bases stayed unmatched. From germline, CDR1 is SNHLY and CDR2 FYNNEI. The CDR3 loop reads CASSGEGGSQPQHF. The CDR3 DNA reads as TGTGCCAGCAGTGGAGAAGGGGGCAGTCAGCCCCAGCATTTT.

The V call is TRBV7-9, the J call TRBJ1-2; no definite D call. V was clipped by 8 bases and J by 3 bases, with 7 bases between them. Germline CDR1 and CDR2: SEHNR and FQNEAQ (reference sequence). This CDR3 contains 11 residues. The CDR3 coding sequence is TGTGCCAGCGGGCCCGACTATGGCTACACCTTC. This codes for CASGPDYGYTF.

The genes are TRBV19 and TRBJ1-2; D is uncertain. This CDR3 comprises 13 residues. Trimming took off 7 bases at V and 7 bases at J, with 16 bases between the two ends. The germline V gene has CDR1 LNHDA and CDR2 SQIVND (reference sequence). In DNA form, the CDR3 reads TGTGCCAGTACTCAACACCTTTCGGGTGGCTACACCTTC. This codes for CASTQHLSGGYTF.